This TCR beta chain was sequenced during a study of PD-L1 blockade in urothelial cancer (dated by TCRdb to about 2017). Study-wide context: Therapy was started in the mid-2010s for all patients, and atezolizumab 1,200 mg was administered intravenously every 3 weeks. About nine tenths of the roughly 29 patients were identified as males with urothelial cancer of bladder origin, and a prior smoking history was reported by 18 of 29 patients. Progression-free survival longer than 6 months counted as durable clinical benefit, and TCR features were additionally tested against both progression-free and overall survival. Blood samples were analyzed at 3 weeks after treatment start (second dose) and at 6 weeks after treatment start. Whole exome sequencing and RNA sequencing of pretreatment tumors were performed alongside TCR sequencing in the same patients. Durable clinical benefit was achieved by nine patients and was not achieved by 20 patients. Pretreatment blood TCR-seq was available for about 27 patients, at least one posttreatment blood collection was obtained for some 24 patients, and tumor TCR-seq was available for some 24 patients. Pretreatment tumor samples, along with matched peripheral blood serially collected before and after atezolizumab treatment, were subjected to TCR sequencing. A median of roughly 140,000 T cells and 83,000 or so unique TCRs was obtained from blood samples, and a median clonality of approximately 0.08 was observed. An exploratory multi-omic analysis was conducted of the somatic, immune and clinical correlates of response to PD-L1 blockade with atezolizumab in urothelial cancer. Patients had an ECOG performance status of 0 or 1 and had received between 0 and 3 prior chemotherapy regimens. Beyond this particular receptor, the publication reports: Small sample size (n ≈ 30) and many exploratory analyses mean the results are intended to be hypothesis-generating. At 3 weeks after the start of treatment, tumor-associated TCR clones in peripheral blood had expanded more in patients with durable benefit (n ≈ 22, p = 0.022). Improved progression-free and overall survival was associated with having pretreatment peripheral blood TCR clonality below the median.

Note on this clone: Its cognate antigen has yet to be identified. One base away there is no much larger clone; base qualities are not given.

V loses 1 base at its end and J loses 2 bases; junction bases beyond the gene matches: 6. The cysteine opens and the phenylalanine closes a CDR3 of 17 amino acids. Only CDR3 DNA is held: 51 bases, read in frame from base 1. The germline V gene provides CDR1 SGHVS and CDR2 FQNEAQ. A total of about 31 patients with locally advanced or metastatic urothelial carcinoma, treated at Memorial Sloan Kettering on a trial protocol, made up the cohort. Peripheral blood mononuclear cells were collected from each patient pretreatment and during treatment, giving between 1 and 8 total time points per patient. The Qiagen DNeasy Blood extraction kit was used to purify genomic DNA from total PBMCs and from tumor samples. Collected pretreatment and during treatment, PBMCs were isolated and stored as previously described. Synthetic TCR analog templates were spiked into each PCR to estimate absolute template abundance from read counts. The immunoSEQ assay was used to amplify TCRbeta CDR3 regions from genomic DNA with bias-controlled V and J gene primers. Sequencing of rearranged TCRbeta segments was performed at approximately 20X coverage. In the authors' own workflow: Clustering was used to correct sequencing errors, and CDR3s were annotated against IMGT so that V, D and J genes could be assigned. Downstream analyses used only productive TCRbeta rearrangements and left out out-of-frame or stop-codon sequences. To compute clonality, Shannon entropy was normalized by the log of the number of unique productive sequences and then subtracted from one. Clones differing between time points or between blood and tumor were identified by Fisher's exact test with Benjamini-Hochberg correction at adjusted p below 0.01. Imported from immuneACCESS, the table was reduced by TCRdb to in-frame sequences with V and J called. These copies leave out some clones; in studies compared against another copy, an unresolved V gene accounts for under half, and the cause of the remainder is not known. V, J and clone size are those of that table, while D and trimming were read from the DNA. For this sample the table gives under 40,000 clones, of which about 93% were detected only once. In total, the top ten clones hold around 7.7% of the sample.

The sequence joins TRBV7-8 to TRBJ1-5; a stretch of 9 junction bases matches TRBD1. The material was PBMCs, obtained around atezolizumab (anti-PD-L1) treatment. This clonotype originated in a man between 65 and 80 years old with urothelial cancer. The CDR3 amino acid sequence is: CASSLGTGVRGNQPQHF. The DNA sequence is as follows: TGTGCCAGCAGCTTAGGGACAGGGGTAAGGGGCAATCAGCCCCAGCATTTT.